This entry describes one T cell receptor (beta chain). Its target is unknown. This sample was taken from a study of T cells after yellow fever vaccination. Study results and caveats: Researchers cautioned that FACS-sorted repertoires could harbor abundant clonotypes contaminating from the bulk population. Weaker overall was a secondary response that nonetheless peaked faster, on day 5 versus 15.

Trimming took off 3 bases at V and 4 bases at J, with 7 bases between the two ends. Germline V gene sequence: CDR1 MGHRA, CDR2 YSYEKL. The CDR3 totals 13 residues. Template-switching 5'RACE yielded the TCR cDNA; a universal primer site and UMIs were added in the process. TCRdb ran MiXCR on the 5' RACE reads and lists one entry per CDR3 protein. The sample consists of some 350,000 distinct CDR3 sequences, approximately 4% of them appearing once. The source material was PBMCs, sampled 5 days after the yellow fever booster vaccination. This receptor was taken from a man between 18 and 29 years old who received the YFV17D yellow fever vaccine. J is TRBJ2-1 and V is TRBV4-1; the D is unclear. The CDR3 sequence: CASSQTAYNEQFF. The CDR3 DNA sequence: TGCGCCAGCAGCCAGACCGCATACAATGAGCAGTTCTTC.